One TCR beta chain is described in this entry. Its antigen is not identified. The sample originates from a study of monozygotic twins with inflammatory bowel disease. Study-wide results and limits: Healthy co-twins showed greater TCRbeta diversity (inverse Simpson) than IBD patients. Sharing of clonotypes with others was lower in IBD patients than in healthy twins, and this was especially so with disease activity.

Eight separate reactions per sample yielded the cDNA. Reprocessing the 5' RACE reads, TCRdb reports a single entry for every CDR3 protein and omits DNA. This repertoire includes 330,000 or so distinct CDR3 sequences. Germline assignment: CDR1 SEHNR and CDR2 FQNEAQ (reference sequence). This CDR3 region has 13 residues. Material for sequencing was blood. The chain has TRBV7-9 and TRBJ1-1; absent DNA, TCRdb's TRBD1 call cannot be checked. The receptor was isolated from a human donor with ulcerative colitis or Crohn's disease, or a healthy co-twin of an affected twin (not recorded which). The CDR3 spells CASRGERGTEAFF.